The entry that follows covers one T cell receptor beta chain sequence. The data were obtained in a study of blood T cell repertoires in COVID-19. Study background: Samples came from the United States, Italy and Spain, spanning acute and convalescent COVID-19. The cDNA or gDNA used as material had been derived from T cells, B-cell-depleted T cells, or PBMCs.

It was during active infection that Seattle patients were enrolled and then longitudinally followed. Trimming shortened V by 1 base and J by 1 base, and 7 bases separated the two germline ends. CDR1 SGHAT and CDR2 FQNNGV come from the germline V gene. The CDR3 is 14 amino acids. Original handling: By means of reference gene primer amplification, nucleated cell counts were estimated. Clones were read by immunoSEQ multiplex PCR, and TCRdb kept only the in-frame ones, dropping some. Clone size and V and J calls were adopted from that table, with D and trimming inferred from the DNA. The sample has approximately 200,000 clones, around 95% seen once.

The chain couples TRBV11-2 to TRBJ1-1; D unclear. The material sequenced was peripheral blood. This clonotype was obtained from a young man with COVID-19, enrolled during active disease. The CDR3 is CASSLAWRNTEAFF. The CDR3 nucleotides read TGTGCCAGCAGCTTAGCTTGGAGGAACACTGAAGCTTTCTTT.